Each of the 30 T cell receptor beta chains below was sequenced from the same sample in a study of T cells after yellow fever vaccination. TCRdb passed the 5' RACE reads through MiXCR, listing each CDR3 protein once. The sample shows approximately 120,000 distinct CDR3 sequences, under 9% of them seen only once. Sequenced here: CD8+ T cells sorted from PBMCs, sampled on the day of the yellow fever booster vaccination. These TCRs come from a young man who received the YFV17D yellow fever vaccine.

This clonotype was seen only a few times. This rearrangement joins TRBV24-1 to TRBJ1-5; 7 nucleotides align to TRBD1. The germline V gene has CDR1 KGHDR and CDR2 SFDVKD. Germline trimming cut 9 bases from V and 1 base from J; bases unmatched to any gene: 5. The CDR3 runs 14 residues. This CDR3 is CATETGVSNQPQHF. In DNA form, the CDR3 reads TGTGCCACCGAAACAGGGGTGAGCAATCAGCCCCAGCATTTT.

This chain uses TRBV27 with TRBJ1-2; no clear D gene. Germline CDR1 and CDR2: MNHEY and SMNVEV (reference sequence). V gave up 5 bases and J gave up 3 bases, with 16 bases separating them. This CDR3 comprises 15 residues. The CDR3 DNA reads TGTGCCAGCAGTACAGCCCTGAGAGCACACTATGGCTACACCTTC. Translated, it gives CASSTALRAHYGYTF.

This sequence joins TRBV7-9 and TRBJ2-5; D is tentatively TRBD1 or TRBD2 (5 bases each). CDR1 and CDR2 from the germline V gene are SEHNR and FQNEAQ (reference sequence). Trimming left V 0 bases short and J 5 bases short, with 13 bases between. This CDR3 comprises 15 residues. The CDR3 loop reads CASSLASEGLETQYF. The CDR3 DNA is TGTGCCAGCAGCTTAGCATCCGAGGGGTTGGAGACCCAGTACTTC.

The chain couples TRBV5-4 to TRBJ2-5; 11 positions match TRBD1. With 5 bases clipped from V and 4 bases from J, the junction kept 7 bases outside the gene matches. Germline V gene data show CDR1 as SGHNT and CDR2 as YYREEE (reference sequence). The CDR3 consists of 15 residues. DNA of the CDR3: TGTGCCAGCAGATCTTGGGGACAGGGGGGAGAGACCCAGTACTTC. Translating gives CASRSWGQGGETQYF.

This sequence joins TRBV28 and TRBJ2-7; 11 nucleotides agree with TRBD1. The CDR3 covers 14 residues. Losses at the gene ends were 6 bases for V and 3 bases for J; bases not matched to a gene: 4. Germline V gene data show CDR1 as MDHEN and CDR2 as SYDVKM. CDR3 region: CASRGTGGYYEQYV. The CDR3 DNA reads as TGTGCCAGCAGGGGGACAGGGGGATACTACGAGCAGTACGTC.

This clonotype was seen more than once but under ten times. The chain is built from TRBV4-1 and TRBJ2-1; 7 bases are shared with TRBD1. CDR1 and CDR2 from the germline V gene are MGHRA and YSYEKL. Unmatched junction bases numbered 12, after V lost 4 bases and J lost 6 bases. The CDR3 spans 16 residues. The CDR3 loop is CASSPPRGLNANEQFF. Written as DNA, the CDR3 is TGCGCCAGCAGCCCGCCCAGGGGGTTAAACGCCAATGAGCAGTTCTTC.

This clonotype was recorded at least ten times. V usage is TRBV4-2 and J usage is TRBJ2-3, with 9 positions matching TRBD2. The CDR3 has 17 residues. Germline lookup yields CDR1 LGHNA and CDR2 YNFKEQ. V trimming: 0 bases; J trimming: 2 bases; junction bases outside the gene matches: 6. CDR3 DNA sequence: TGTGCCAGCAGCCAAGATAGAAGCGGGGGGCCCACAGATACGCAGTATTTT. This translates into CASSQDRSGGPTDTQYF.

This clonotype occurred a few times. The chain couples TRBV7-2 to TRBJ2-1; weak D call: TRBD2 (6 bases). The CDR3 consists of 12 residues. Trimming pared 8 bases from V and 4 bases from J, leaving 9 bases between. From germline, CDR1 is SGHTA and CDR2 FQGNSA. The CDR3 is CASRGSYNEQFF. The CDR3 region has the DNA TGTGCCAGCCGGGGGTCTTACAATGAGCAGTTCTTC.

This clonotype has ten or more counts. The chain recombines TRBV20-1 with TRBJ1-1; D perhaps matches TRBD1 (6 bases). Germline CDR1 DFQATT, CDR2 SNEGSKA (reference sequence). This CDR3 has 11 residues. Trimming took off 0 bases at V and 8 bases at J, with 7 bases between the two ends. The CDR3 DNA reads TGCAGTGCTAGAGAGGGGGCCGAAGCTTTCTTT. It yields the protein CSAREGAEAFF.

The V call is TRBV9, the J call TRBJ2-3; the D is unclear. CDR3 length: 15 amino acids. CDR1 SGDLS and CDR2 YYNGEE come from the germline V gene. V lost 0 bases and J 2 bases, leaving 10 bases between the germline ends. This chain's CDR3 is CASSVVGGFTDTQYF. The CDR3 bases are TGTGCCAGCAGCGTAGTAGGTGGGTTCACAGATACGCAGTATTTT.

The chain uses TRBV20-1 and TRBJ1-2; a weak D match, TRBD1 (5 bases). The V gene's germline CDR1 is DFQATT and CDR2 SNEGSKA (reference sequence). This CDR3 spans 15 amino acids. V was cut by 0 bases and J by 4 bases, with 15 bases left in between. The CDR3 is CSARDRPQGSYGYTF. The CDR3 DNA is TGCAGTGCTAGAGATCGCCCGCAGGGCTCCTATGGCTACACCTTC.

V gene TRBV2 combines with J gene TRBJ1-5; D gene uncertain. Trimming shortened V by 3 bases and J by 3 bases, and 15 bases separated the two germline ends. Looked up from germline, CDR1 is SNHLY and CDR2 is FYNNEI. This CDR3 has 16 residues. CDR3 protein: CASSDLGSGYNQPQHF. The CDR3 DNA follows: TGTGCCAGCAGTGATCTGGGTAGTGGTTACAATCAGCCCCAGCATTTT. Together with reference TRBV2 and TRBJ1-5, the CDR3 gives the full variable domain: EPEVTQTPSHQVTQMGQEVILRCVPISNHLYFYWYRQILGQKVEFLVSFYNNEISEKSEIFDDQFSVERPDGSNFTLKIRSTKLEDSAMYFCASSDLGSGYNQPQHFGDGTRLSIL.

V gene TRBV10-3 combines with J gene TRBJ2-1; 10 bases are a match to TRBD2. The V and J ends lost 6 bases and 5 bases, in that order; junction bases with no gene match: 7. The germline V gene encodes CDR1 ENHRY and CDR2 SYGVKD. The CDR3 sequence is 15 residues long. The CDR3 region is CAIRGGTSEDNEQFF. The CDR3 DNA sequence: TGTGCCATCAGGGGGGGGACTAGCGAGGACAATGAGCAGTTCTTC.

This chain joins TRBV3-1 and TRBJ1-1; D unclear. The CDR3 length is 15 residues. Trimming removed 4 bases at V and 10 bases at J, with 22 bases between. Germline-derived CDR1 and CDR2 are LGHDT and YNNKEL (reference sequence). This CDR3 reads CASSPPVTTASGAFF. CDR3 in DNA: TGTGCCAGCAGCCCTCCAGTCACCACGGCCTCAGGAGCTTTCTTT.

This clonotype showed up many times. The rearrangement links TRBV7-3 to TRBJ2-3; D uncertain. The V and J ends lost 4 bases and 2 bases respectively, with 7 bases between them. The V gene's germline CDR1 is SGHTA and CDR2 FQGTGA. The CDR3 is 13 amino acids. Here the CDR3 reads CASSSRVTDTQYF. CDR3 coding DNA: TGTGCCAGCAGCTCACGGGTCACAGATACGCAGTATTTT. The variable domain in full, with the rest retrieved from reference TRBV7-3 and TRBJ2-3, is GAGVSQTPSNKVTEKGKYVELRCDPISGHTALYWYRQSLGQGPEFLIYFQGTGAADDSGLPNDRFFAVRPEGSVSTLKIQRTERGDSAVYLCASSSRVTDTQYFGPGTRLTVL.

A few counts support this clonotype. The V and J genes are TRBV5-6 and TRBJ2-2; 7 nucleotides line up with TRBD1. The CDR3 contains 15 residues. V shed 4 bases and J 6 bases; nucleotides not matched to a gene: 9. CDR1 is SGHDT and CDR2 is YYEEEE in the germline V gene. Here the CDR3 reads CASSLKTGKAGELFF. In DNA form, the CDR3 reads TGTGCCAGCAGCCTTAAGACAGGGAAGGCCGGGGAGCTGTTTTTT.

Written as DNA, the CDR3 is TGTGCCAGCCGGGGACAGGGGGACGAGCAGTACTTC. Its protein product is CASRGQGDEQYF. The gene calls are TRBV7-9 and TRBJ2-7; TRBD1 matches 11 bases. V shed 8 bases and J 5 bases; nucleotides not matched to a gene: 2. CDR3 size: 12 residues. Germline V lookup: CDR1 SEHNR, CDR2 FQNEAQ (reference sequence).

This clonotype was detected only a few times. The J gene is TRBJ2-3, the V gene TRBV2; 7 nucleotides align to TRBD2. Germline lookup yields CDR1 SNHLY and CDR2 FYNNEI. With 6 bases clipped from V and 6 bases from J, the junction kept 9 bases outside the gene matches. The CDR3 totals 14 residues. CDR3 coding DNA: TGTGCCAGCAGGGGGGAGGGAGCGTCGGATACGCAGTATTTT. Translated: CASRGEGASDTQYF.

CDR3 residues: CATDRLESNQPQHF. The CDR3 nucleotides read TGTGCCACCGACCGGTTAGAGAGCAATCAGCCCCAGCATTTT. This chain links TRBV24-1 with TRBJ1-5; D unclear. Trimming cost V 9 bases and J 1 base, with 12 bases left between them. Germline V gives CDR1 KGHDR, CDR2 SFDVKD. There are 14 residues in the CDR3.

This clonotype appeared a few times. The chain carries TRBV11-2 and TRBJ2-3, with D perhaps TRBD1 or TRBD2 (5 bases each). Trimming cost V 6 bases and J 3 bases, with 22 bases left between them. The CDR3 is made up of 17 amino acids. Germline V gene sequence: CDR1 SGHAT, CDR2 FQNNGV. CDR3 coding DNA: TGTGCCAGCAGGACTGATGGGGGACGCCCCCCAACAGATACGCAGTATTTT. Its translation: CASRTDGGRPPTDTQYF. The full variable domain, with the rest looked up from reference TRBV11-2 and TRBJ2-3, is EAGVAQSPRYKIIEKRQSVAFWCNPISGHATLYWYQQILGQGPKLLIQFQNNGVVDDSQLPKDRFSAERLKGVDSTLKIQPAKLEDSAVYLCASRTDGGRPPTDTQYFGPGTRLTVL.

This clonotype appeared a few times. The genes are TRBV19 and TRBJ1-6, with unresolved D. Germline values: CDR1 LNHDA, CDR2 SQIVND (reference sequence). The CDR3 is 14 residues long. V gave up 1 base and J gave up 6 bases, with 7 bases separating them. The CDR3 bases are TGTGCCAGTAGTATAGTGATGGGTAATTCACCCCTCCACTTT. This translates into CASSIVMGNSPLHF.

This clonotype was counted a few times. The V call is TRBV4-1, the J call TRBJ2-3; 8 bases match TRBD2. Trimming at V came to 1 base and at J to 3 bases, leaving 6 bases not matched to a gene. The CDR3 runs 16 residues. Germline values: CDR1 MGHRA, CDR2 YSYEKL. The CDR3 DNA follows: TGCGCCAGCAGCCAAGGGTTCGGGGGGGAAACAGATACGCAGTATTTT. Translated, it gives CASSQGFGGETDTQYF.

This clonotype was seen a few times. V usage is TRBV7-2 and J usage is TRBJ2-5; TRBD2 agrees at 12 bases. The V gene's germline CDR1 is SGHTA and CDR2 FQGNSA. The J segment lost 5 bases and the V segment lost 6 bases, leaving 4 bases of the junction unmatched. The CDR3 is made up of 14 amino acids. CDR3 bases: TGTGCCAGCAGGACTAGCGGGGGATCGGAGACCCAGTACTTC. This codes for CASRTSGGSETQYF.

The chain has TRBV19 and TRBJ2-7; D is unclear. CDR1 is LNHDA, CDR2 SQIVND, per germline (reference sequence). This CDR3 comprises 11 residues. Between the trimmed V and J ends, which lost 3 bases and 12 bases, there was a span of 12 bases. DNA of the CDR3: TGTGCCAGTAGTATTCCCACGGATAGGTACGTC. It encodes CASSIPTDRYV.

This clonotype was recorded a few times. The J gene is TRBJ2-7, the V gene TRBV6-1; 9 positions agree with TRBD2. The trim removed 1 base at V and 0 bases at J, leaving 1 base unmatched. Germline-derived CDR1 and CDR2 are MNHNS and SASEGT. The CDR3 has 15 amino acids. CDR3 sequence: CASSEDSGSSYEQYV. The CDR3 region has the DNA TGTGCCAGCAGTGAAGATAGCGGGAGCTCCTACGAGCAGTACGTC.

This clonotype showed up just a few times. The chain is built from TRBV20-1 and TRBJ2-1; D call uncertain. Trimming took off 0 bases at V and 0 bases at J, with 6 bases between the two ends. CDR3 size: 14 residues. Germline V gives CDR1 DFQATT, CDR2 SNEGSKA (reference sequence). The CDR3 sequence is CSARDSSSYNEQFF. In nucleotides, the CDR3 is TGCAGTGCTAGAGATTCGAGCTCCTACAATGAGCAGTTCTTC.

This rearrangement joins TRBV4-1 to TRBJ2-3, with 9 bases matching TRBD2. Germline CDR1 is MGHRA and CDR2 is YSYEKL. CDR3 length: 16 amino acids. After removal of 1 base from V and 4 bases from J, the junction contained 6 bases not matched to a gene. Here the CDR3 reads CASSQALAGLSDTQYF. DNA of the CDR3: TGCGCCAGCAGCCAAGCTCTAGCGGGGTTGTCAGATACGCAGTATTTT.

This clonotype was picked up a small number of times. The rearrangement links TRBV7-3 to TRBJ1-1; D unresolved. Deletions cut 2 bases from V and 1 base from J, with 8 bases between. This CDR3 has 14 amino acids. Per germline, CDR1 SGHTA and CDR2 FQGTGA. The CDR3 spells CASSLGAENTEAFF. CDR3 sequence (DNA): TGTGCCAGCAGCTTAGGAGCGGAGAACACTGAAGCTTTCTTT. Using reference TRBV7-3 and TRBJ1-1 for the parts outside the CDR3, the full variable domain is GAGVSQTPSNKVTEKGKYVELRCDPISGHTALYWYRQSLGQGPEFLIYFQGTGAADDSGLPNDRFFAVRPEGSVSTLKIQRTERGDSAVYLCASSLGAENTEAFFGQGTRLTVV.

The chain uses TRBV30 and TRBJ2-7; 11 bases map to TRBD2. Germline trimming cut 2 bases from V and 3 bases from J; bases unmatched to any gene: 3. Germline V lookup: CDR1 GTSNPN, CDR2 SVGIG (reference sequence). The CDR3 is made up of 14 amino acids. The CDR3 is CAWSPGTSGYEQYF. The CDR3 DNA follows: TGTGCCTGGAGTCCTGGGACTAGCGGCTACGAGCAGTACTTC.

This rearrangement joins TRBV4-1 to TRBJ2-1, with 10 bases aligning to TRBD1. The junction had 7 bases not matched to a gene; V was cut back by 3 bases and J by 8 bases. The CDR3 covers 15 residues. CDR1 MGHRA and CDR2 YSYEKL come from the germline V gene. The CDR3 loop is CASSQYGTGADEQFF. The CDR3 DNA reads TGCGCCAGCAGCCAGTACGGGACAGGGGCCGATGAGCAGTTCTTC.